The 10 T cell receptor beta chains below all came from one sample that was sequenced in a study of blood T cell repertoires in COVID-19. Assay: immunoSEQ multiplex PCR; the TCRdb copy retains only in-frame clones and omits some. The sample has about 200,000 clones; approximately 90% are singletons. The sequenced material came from peripheral blood. The receptor set was obtained from a man under 40 with acute or convalescent COVID-19.

Only one count was recorded for this clone. V gene TRBV6-5 combines with J gene TRBJ1-5, with 7 bases lining up with TRBD1. V gave up 7 bases and J gave up 4 bases; unmatched junction bases: 7. Germline V CDR1 and CDR2: MNHEY, SVGAGI. CDR3 length equals 14 residues. As DNA, the CDR3 is TGTGCCAGCATCCGGGACAGCCTTAATCAGCCCCAGCATTTT. Its protein is CASIRDSLNQPQHF.

The chain has TRBV19 and TRBJ2-7; 7 bases match TRBD1. Germline assignment: CDR1 LNHDA and CDR2 SQIVND (reference sequence). V shed 9 bases, J shed 4 bases, and the junction held 15 bases outside the gene matches. The CDR3 has 15 residues. The DNA of the CDR3 is TGTGCCAGCAAAAAGGGCGGACAGGCCGATTACGAGCAGTACTTC. Translation gives CASKKGGQADYEQYF.

The chain uses TRBV28 and TRBJ2-2; the D is unclear. The V gene's germline CDR1 is MDHEN and CDR2 SYDVKM. The CDR3 covers 10 residues. Deletions cut 7 bases from V and 9 bases from J, with 6 bases between. The CDR3 is CASNRRELFF. CDR3 sequence (DNA): TGTGCCAGCAATCGTAGGGAGCTGTTTTTT.

V usage is TRBV5-4 and J usage is TRBJ1-4; D is undetermined. The CDR3 runs to 14 residues. V lost 3 bases to trimming and J lost 0 bases, with 6 bases between them. In germline, CDR1 is SGHNT, CDR2 YYREEE (reference sequence). CDR3 protein: CASSYTSTNEKLFF. As DNA, the CDR3 is TGTGCCAGCAGCTACACCTCAACTAATGAAAAACTGTTTTTT.

The V call is TRBV11-2, the J call TRBJ2-1; D gene ambiguous. V gave up 3 bases and J gave up 4 bases, with 13 bases separating them. CDR1 and CDR2 from the germline V gene are SGHAT and FQNNGV. This CDR3 contains 15 residues. The CDR3 protein is CASSLISSDYNEQFF. CDR3 bases: TGTGCCAGCAGCTTGATTAGCTCAGATTACAATGAGCAGTTCTTC.

The rearrangement uses TRBV5-1 and TRBJ1-4; TRBD1 matches 7 bases. The CDR3 runs 14 residues. Germline V lookup: CDR1 SGHRS, CDR2 YFSETQ. The ends lost 0 bases at V and 8 bases at J; junction bases unmatched: 4. CDR3 sequence (DNA): TGCGCCAGCAGCTTGGGACAGGGATGGGAAAAACTGTTTTTT. Its protein is CASSLGQGWEKLFF. The full variable domain, with the rest looked up from reference TRBV5-1 and TRBJ1-4, is KAGVTQTPRYLIKTRGQQVTLSCSPISGHRSVSWYQQTPGQGLQFLFEYFSETQRNKGNFPGRFSGRQFSNSRSEMNVSTLELGDSALYLCASSLGQGWEKLFFGSGTQLSVL.

V gene TRBV19 combines with J gene TRBJ2-7; D is undetermined. Trimming pared 2 bases from V and 2 bases from J, leaving 10 bases between. The CDR3 covers 14 residues. CDR1 and CDR2 (germline): LNHDA, SQIVND (reference sequence). The CDR3 here is CASSISGIPYEQYF. Here the CDR3 DNA reads TGTGCCAGTAGTATATCAGGAATTCCCTACGAGCAGTACTTC.

This clone came up once. The V and J genes are TRBV28 and TRBJ1-2; 8 positions match TRBD1. The CDR3 loop spans 15 amino acids. Germline CDR1 and CDR2: MDHEN and SYDVKM. Trimming took 6 bases from V and 0 from J; bases not matched to a gene: 6. The CDR3 coding sequence is TGTGCCAGCAGGGAGCCGGGACAGGCTAACTATGGCTACACCTTC. Its translation is CASREPGQANYGYTF.

The V call is TRBV3-1 (or the pseudogene TRBV3-2), the J call TRBJ2-7, with TRBD1 identical over 7 bases. Germline CDR1 and CDR2: LGHDT and YNNKEL (reference sequence). V was clipped by 4 bases and J by 2 bases; unmatched bases: 8. The CDR3 totals 15 residues. CDR3 bases: TGTGCCAGCAGCCCAACGATGGACAGGACCTACGAGCAGTACTTC. Its protein is CASSPTMDRTYEQYF.

The rearrangement links TRBV30 to TRBJ2-1, with 10 bases lining up with TRBD2. The CDR3 is 15 residues long. The V gene end was trimmed by 2 bases and the J gene end by 8 bases; junction bases not matched to a gene: 9. The germline V gene has CDR1 GTSNPN and CDR2 SVGIG (reference sequence). The CDR3, as DNA: TGTGCCTGGAGTCTAGGACTAGCGGTACTCGATGAGCAGTTCTTC. Protein: CAWSLGLAVLDEQFF.